This TCR beta chain was obtained from a study of blood T cell repertoires in COVID-19. On the study more broadly: Acute and convalescent COVID-19 samples came from the United States, Italy and Spain. T cells, B-cell-depleted T cells, or PBMCs supplied cDNA or gDNA.

In the original analysis: Amplification of reference gene primers provided the estimated nucleated cell counts. Here immunoSEQ multiplex PCR was the method, and the copy in TCRdb shows in-frame clones only, minus some. Clone size and V and J calls were adopted from that table, with D and trimming inferred from the DNA. The sample lists a few hundred thousand clones, around 83% occurring once. Cohorts were based on clinical histories the participants reported. A few counts support this clone. CDR3 size: 16 residues. Trimming cost V 2 bases and J 0 bases; bases outside gene matches: 5. Per germline, CDR1 SGHRS and CDR2 YFSETQ.

The source material was PBMCs or T cells enriched from blood (not recorded which). The V and J genes are TRBV5-1 and TRBJ2-5, with 9 bases lining up with TRBD1. The clonotype comes from a woman aged 45-65 years who had recovered from COVID-19. CDR3: CASSLSGDRDQETQYF. The CDR3 coding sequence is TGCGCCAGCAGCTTATCCGGGGACAGGGACCAAGAGACCCAGTACTTC. The variable domain in full, completed from reference TRBV5-1 and TRBJ2-5, reads KAGVTQTPRYLIKTRGQQVTLSCSPISGHRSVSWYQQTPGQGLQFLFEYFSETQRNKGNFPGRFSGRQFSNSRSEMNVSTLELGDSALYLCASSLSGDRDQETQYFGPGTRLLVL.